The following is a T cell receptor (beta chain) sequence with its context. Its antigen is unknown. This specimen comes from a study of brain T cells in children with intractable seizures. CDR3 length: 15 residues. Trimming took off 0 bases at V and 4 bases at J, with 12 bases between the two ends. Germline V CDR1 and CDR2: LGHNA, YNFKEQ. Assay: immunoSEQ multiplex PCR; the TCRdb copy retains only in-frame clones and omits some. The profile shows 78,000 or so clones, around 91% of them singletons. Study outcomes and limitations: Viral specificity was inferred only from CDR3 similarity; HCMV serostatus was unknown. Clones missing pre-surgery may reflect undersampling of that blood sample.

The sequenced cases were selected for having the highest brain T cell transcript signatures. At least one anti-epileptic drug was given before surgery. The chain is built from TRBV4-2 and TRBJ1-1, with D perhaps matching TRBD1 (5 bases). The sequence was collected from a girl aged 2-9 years with Rasmussen encephalitis and intractable seizures. This specimen consisted of peripheral blood, obtained at surgery. The CDR3 region is CASSQDRGVGTEAFF. CDR3 DNA: TGTGCCAGCAGCCAAGATAGGGGCGTGGGCACTGAAGCTTTCTTT.